These 25 T cell receptor beta chains share one sample of origin, sequenced in a study of shared clonotypes between healthy human individuals. Cells designated naive CD8 were CD45RO-negative and were positively selected for CCR7, with terminally differentiated effector memory CD45RA+ cells excluded. Using immunoSEQ multiplex PCR, the repertoire was profiled, and TCRdb retains in-frame clones only, with some absent. The data contain just over 2,000,000 clones, approximately 94% of them seen just once; the ten biggest clones take up approximately 1.2%. Sequences were obtained from naive CD8+ T cells sorted from blood. The receptors come from a man aged 18 to 35 in good health.

The chain joins TRBV15 to TRBJ2-1, with 7 bases matching TRBD1. CDR1 is LNHNV and CDR2 is YYDKDF in the germline V gene (reference sequence). V trimming: 5 bases; J trimming: 0 bases; junction bases outside the gene matches: 4. The CDR3 length is 15 residues. CDR3: CATSEDRVSYNEQFF. DNA of the CDR3: TGTGCCACCAGCGAAGACAGGGTCTCCTACAATGAGCAGTTCTTC.

V gene TRBV18 combines with J gene TRBJ2-4; the match to TRBD1 covers 9 bases. This CDR3 has 16 amino acids. Germline loops: CDR1 KGHSH, CDR2 LQKENI. V dropped 4 bases and J dropped 6; count of bases not matched to a gene: 10. The chain's CDR3 is CASSLDRGGLGNIQYF. For the CDR3, the DNA is TGTGCCAGCTCACTGGACAGGGGCGGATTAGGAAACATTCAGTACTTC.

V gene TRBV30 combines with J gene TRBJ2-5; no definite D call. Germline V gives CDR1 GTSNPN, CDR2 SVGIG (reference sequence). Deletions cut 2 bases from V and 5 bases from J, with 6 bases between. The CDR3 is 11 amino acids. The CDR3 is CAWSTLETQYF. In DNA, the CDR3 is TGTGCCTGGAGTACTCTTGAGACCCAGTACTTC.

The chain joins TRBV9 to TRBJ1-2, with TRBD1 matching 9 bases. Trimming cost V 3 bases and J 3 bases; bases outside gene matches: 6. The CDR3 length is 15 residues. Germline CDR1 reads SGDLS; CDR2 reads YYNGEE. CDR3 protein: CASSDRTGADYGYTF. The CDR3, as DNA: TGTGCCAGCAGCGATCGGACAGGGGCAGACTATGGCTACACCTTC.

The gene calls are TRBV6-5 and TRBJ2-7, with D maybe TRBD2 (5 bases). The V gene lost 3 bases and the J gene lost 1 base, with 10 bases spanning the gap. The CDR3 consists of 14 residues. Germline V CDR1 and CDR2: MNHEY, SVGAGI. The CDR3 spells CASSYSWESYEQYF. The CDR3 nucleotides read TGTGCCAGCAGTTATTCGTGGGAGTCCTACGAGCAGTACTTC.

The J gene is TRBJ2-1, the V gene TRBV5-6, with 8 positions matching TRBD2. Trimming removed 1 base from V and 0 bases from J; junction bases left unmatched: 9. Germline V gene sequence: CDR1 SGHDT, CDR2 YYEEEE. CDR3 size: 18 residues. The DNA for the CDR3 is TGTGCCAGCAGCTTGTTGTTGCGGGAGGATAACTCCTACAATGAGCAGTTCTTC. Its protein product is CASSLLLREDNSYNEQFF.

V is TRBV2 and J is TRBJ2-5; D is unclear. Per the germline V gene, CDR1 is SNHLY and CDR2 is FYNNEI. The CDR3 covers 13 residues. V lost 3 bases, J lost 1 base, and 6 bases lay in between. The CDR3 DNA is TGTGCCAGCAGTGATGCTAGCCAAGAGACCCAGTACTTC. Translated, it gives CASSDASQETQYF.

The rearrangement links TRBV5-1 to TRBJ2-5; 8 positions match TRBD1. The CDR3 has 15 amino acids. The germline gives CDR1 SGHRS, CDR2 YFSETQ. Trimming cost V 3 bases and J 4 bases; bases outside gene matches: 8. In DNA form, the CDR3 reads TGCGCCAGCAGCTGGACCCCAGGGGGCGGAGAGACCCAGTACTTC. It yields the protein CASSWTPGGGETQYF. Combining the CDR3 with reference TRBV5-1 and TRBJ2-5 gives the whole variable domain KAGVTQTPRYLIKTRGQQVTLSCSPISGHRSVSWYQQTPGQGLQFLFEYFSETQRNKGNFPGRFSGRQFSNSRSEMNVSTLELGDSALYLCASSWTPGGGETQYFGPGTRLLVL.

The CDR3 sequence: CATGTSGGTYEQYF. For the CDR3, the DNA is TGTGCCACCGGGACTAGCGGGGGTACCTACGAGCAGTACTTC. J is TRBJ2-7 and V is TRBV18, with 14 positions matching TRBD2. The junction had 4 bases not matched to a gene; V was cut back by 10 bases and J by 2 bases. The CDR3 consists of 14 residues. CDR1 is KGHSH and CDR2 is LQKENI in the germline V gene.

The chain has TRBV9 and TRBJ1-2; D is ambiguous. V lost 0 bases and J 5 bases, leaving 11 bases between the germline ends. Germline CDR1 and CDR2: SGDLS and YYNGEE. The CDR3 is 14 residues long. This chain's CDR3 is CASSVEEGMYGYTF. The CDR3 nucleotides are TGTGCCAGCAGCGTAGAAGAGGGAATGTATGGCTACACCTTC.

The chain couples TRBV19 to TRBJ1-2, with D possibly being TRBD1 (5 bases). The germline V gene has CDR1 LNHDA and CDR2 SQIVND (reference sequence). V was shortened by 10 bases and J by 2 bases, with 14 bases between the two germline ends. This CDR3 comprises 13 residues. The CDR3 bases are TGTGCCACCATCGGGGGGGAGAACTATGGCTACACCTTC. Amino acid sequence: CATIGGENYGYTF.

This rearrangement joins TRBV6-5 to TRBJ2-3; 9 positions agree with TRBD2. The V segment lost 4 bases and the J segment 1 base; nucleotides outside the gene matches: 6. The CDR3 totals 16 residues. The germline V gene encodes CDR1 MNHEY and CDR2 SVGAGI. The CDR3 loop is CASSFRAGGGTDTQYF. The CDR3 DNA sequence: TGTGCCAGCAGTTTCAGAGCGGGGGGAGGCACAGATACGCAGTATTTT.

The gene calls are TRBV29-1 and TRBJ2-2; 9 bases map to TRBD1. The CDR3 contains 13 residues. Germline V gene data show CDR1 as SQVTM and CDR2 as ANQGSEA. V was clipped by 7 bases and J by 4 bases; unmatched bases: 4. The CDR3 region has the DNA TGCAGCGCCGAGACAGGGGGCACCGGGGAGCTGTTTTTT. As protein: CSAETGGTGELFF.

The rearrangement links TRBV1 to TRBJ2-1; TRBD2 was called by the table and not checked on the DNA. TRBV1 represents a pseudogene. CDR3 length equals 13 residues. CDR3 protein: CTSSQILVHEQFF. The CDR3 region has the DNA TGCACCAGCAGCCAGATACTAGTGCATGAGCAGTTCTTC.

This chain connects TRBV7-2 to TRBJ1-1; 8 bases are a match to TRBD1. The CDR3 runs to 16 residues. Germline CDR1 and CDR2: SGHTA and FQGNSA. Germline trimming cut 5 bases from V and 0 bases from J; bases unmatched to any gene: 8. CDR3 amino acids: CASSQGAGIMNTEAFF. The CDR3 nucleotides read TGTGCCAGCAGCCAGGGGGCAGGGATCATGAACACTGAAGCTTTCTTT.

The gene calls are TRBV30 and TRBJ2-1; TRBD2 is a possible D gene (5 bases). With 1 base removed from V and 7 bases from J, the gap between germline ends came to 14 bases. This CDR3 is built from 14 residues. Germline V CDR1 and CDR2: GTSNPN, SVGIG (reference sequence). DNA for the CDR3: TGTGCCTGGAGTGCGGGAACCTACAATAATGAGCAGTTCTTC. This sequence encodes CAWSAGTYNNEQFF.

This chain uses TRBV6-1 with TRBJ2-3; D uncertain. Germline loops: CDR1 MNHNS, CDR2 SASEGT. The CDR3 has 14 residues. The ends were cut back, 2 bases at V and 3 bases at J, with 9 bases in the middle. Here the CDR3 DNA reads TGTGCCAGCAGTGAATGGGGTTCGACAGATACGCAGTATTTT. It encodes CASSEWGSTDTQYF.

As to this clone: The identical CDR3 is also encoded by other nucleotide sequences in the sample. The rearrangement links TRBV9 to TRBJ2-7; TRBD2 aligns across 11 bases. Germline lookup yields CDR1 SGDLS and CDR2 YYNGEE. The ends lost 8 bases at V and 6 bases at J; junction bases unmatched: 4. The CDR3 runs to 12 residues. CDR3 DNA sequence: TGTGCCAGTAGTGGACTAGCGGGCGAGCAGTACTTC. It is translated as CASSGLAGEQYF.

This clone was recorded a few times. The chain uses TRBV4-2 and TRBJ1-5, with 7 bases that match TRBD1. V was pared by 4 bases and J by 0 bases, with 0 bases of the junction left unmatched. Germline lookup yields CDR1 LGHNA and CDR2 YNFKEQ. The CDR3 is made up of 14 amino acids. CDR3 protein: CASSPGGSNQPQHF. The CDR3 region has the DNA TGTGCCAGCAGCCCAGGGGGTAGCAATCAGCCCCAGCATTTT.

Only one count was recorded for this clone. This chain links TRBV5-1 with TRBJ1-5; possible D gene TRBD1, 5 bases. Looked up from germline, CDR1 is SGHRS and CDR2 is YFSETQ. The CDR3 spans 15 residues. Trimming took off 4 bases at V and 1 base at J, with 12 bases between the two ends. The CDR3 sequence is CASSMGPSSNQPQHF. Written as DNA, the CDR3 is TGCGCCAGCAGCATGGGACCGTCAAGCAATCAGCCCCAGCATTTT.

This sequence joins TRBV27 and TRBJ1-1, with 8 positions matching TRBD1. J gave up 1 base and V 6 bases, and 7 bases lay outside the gene matches. CDR3 size: 15 residues. Germline V gene sequence: CDR1 MNHEY, CDR2 SMNVEV (reference sequence). The CDR3 spells CASSQTGDRNTEAFF. CDR3 bases: TGTGCCAGCAGCCAGACAGGGGATAGGAACACTGAAGCTTTCTTT.

V and J are TRBV2 and TRBJ1-5; the D is unclear. This CDR3 is built from 13 residues. Trimming shortened V by 6 bases and J by 2 bases, and 8 bases separated the two germline ends. Germline CDR1 and CDR2: SNHLY and FYNNEI. The CDR3 sequence is CASRGLGNQPQHF. The CDR3 coding sequence is TGTGCCAGCAGGGGTCTGGGCAATCAGCCCCAGCATTTT. The full variable domain, with the rest looked up from reference TRBV2 and TRBJ1-5, is EPEVTQTPSHQVTQMGQEVILRCVPISNHLYFYWYRQILGQKVEFLVSFYNNEISEKSEIFDDQFSVERPDGSNFTLKIRSTKLEDSAMYFCASRGLGNQPQHFGDGTRLSIL.

The chain carries TRBV7-2 and TRBJ2-7; D might be TRBD1 or TRBD2, each matching 6 bases. This CDR3 contains 15 residues. The germline V gene encodes CDR1 SGHTA and CDR2 FQGNSA. Trimming removed 5 bases from V and 3 bases from J, with 17 bases in between. The CDR3 loop is CASSPGALVGYEQYF. Written as DNA, the CDR3 is TGTGCCAGCAGCCCGGGGGCCTTGGTTGGCTACGAGCAGTACTTC.

The chain links TRBV4-1 to TRBJ1-2; D gene ambiguous. Trimming removed 1 base from V and 6 bases from J, with 12 bases in between. There are 14 residues in the CDR3. Germline V gene data show CDR1 as MGHRA and CDR2 as YSYEKL. This CDR3 is CASSQVHGEHGYTF. CDR3 nucleotide sequence: TGCGCCAGCAGCCAAGTTCACGGAGAGCATGGCTACACCTTC.

DNA for the CDR3: TGTGCCAGCAGCGACAGGGTCTCGGATGCTTTCTTT. Residues: CASSDRVSDAFF. The J gene is TRBJ1-1, the V gene TRBV11-2, with 7 bases identical to TRBD1. J lost 11 bases, V lost 5 bases, and 8 bases had no gene match. This CDR3 has 12 residues. The V gene's germline CDR1 is SGHAT and CDR2 FQNNGV.